The 20 T cell receptor beta chains presented below share a single source sample, sequenced in a study of blood T cell repertoires in COVID-19. Generated by immunoSEQ multiplex PCR, the TCRdb table keeps only in-frame clones and is missing some. The top ten hold 0.95% to 1.5% of the sample, which has approximately 140,000 clones, around 87% seen once. What was sequenced was PBMCs or T cells enriched from blood (not recorded which). The receptors stem from a woman younger than 45 with acute COVID-19.

This chain links TRBV10-3 with TRBJ2-7; D is undetermined. The germline CDR1 and CDR2 sequences are ENHRY and SYGVKD. Between the trimmed V and J ends, which lost 4 bases and 4 bases, there was a span of 17 bases. This CDR3 has 15 amino acids. The CDR3 is CAISGFSTGSYEQYF. DNA for the CDR3: TGTGCCATCAGTGGGTTCTCAACCGGGTCGTACGAGCAGTACTTC.

V gene TRBV27 combines with J gene TRBJ1-5; no clear D. The germline CDR1 and CDR2 sequences are MNHEY and SMNVEV (reference sequence). Trimming removed 2 bases at V and 8 bases at J, with 10 bases between. The CDR3 runs 13 residues. The CDR3: CASSLNGIEPQHF. DNA for the CDR3: TGTGCCAGCAGTTTAAACGGGATCGAGCCCCAGCATTTT.

This chain links TRBV30 with TRBJ1-6; D is perhaps TRBD1 (6 bases). The CDR3 extends over 14 amino acids. V shed 3 bases and J shed 7 bases, with 13 bases lying between them. Germline V gene lookup returns CDR1 GTSNPN and CDR2 SVGIG (reference sequence). The chain's CDR3 is CAWSQGPRNSPLHF. CDR3 nucleotides: TGTGCCTGGAGCCAGGGGCCCCGGAATTCACCCCTCCACTTT.

The V call is TRBV18, the J call TRBJ2-2, with 7 bases matching TRBD1. The CDR3 is 16 amino acids. With 5 bases clipped from V and 5 bases from J, the junction kept 11 bases outside the gene matches. CDR1 is KGHSH, CDR2 LQKENI, per germline. CDR3 nucleotide sequence: TGTGCCAGCTCATTCCTGATAGCAGGGGGAACCGGGGAGCTGTTTTTT. Translated: CASSFLIAGGTGELFF.

This clone has only a few counts. The chain recombines TRBV4-3 with TRBJ2-3; 8 nucleotides agree with TRBD2. Germline V gives CDR1 LGHNA, CDR2 YSLEER. The CDR3 has 16 amino acids. Trimming cost V 0 bases and J 4 bases; bases outside gene matches: 6. CDR3: CASSQDRGSGADTQYF. CDR3 in DNA: TGCGCCAGCAGCCAAGATCGAGGTAGCGGGGCAGATACGCAGTATTTT.

This chain uses TRBV7-2 with TRBJ2-1; TRBD2 agrees at 13 bases. Losses at the gene ends were 3 bases for V and 2 bases for J; bases not matched to a gene: 10. The germline V gene encodes CDR1 SGHTA and CDR2 FQGNSA. The CDR3 contains 19 residues. The DNA of the CDR3 is TGTGCCAGCAGCTTCCGGACTAGCGGGGGCCGTGGACCCTACAATGAGCAGTTCTTC. It codes for CASSFRTSGGRGPYNEQFF.

The chain joins TRBV27 to TRBJ2-5; 9 bases line up with TRBD2. The V gene's germline CDR1 is MNHEY and CDR2 SMNVEV (reference sequence). The CDR3 is 17 amino acids. The trim removed 3 bases at V and 3 bases at J, leaving 11 bases unmatched. Written as DNA, the CDR3 is TGTGCCAGCAGTTTGAGTATGGGGACTAGCTGGGAAGAGACCCAGTACTTC. Residues: CASSLSMGTSWEETQYF.

The chain carries TRBV27 and TRBJ1-5, with a possible D match to TRBD1 (6 bases). V shed 6 bases and J shed 1 base, with 13 bases lying between them. The germline CDR1 and CDR2 sequences are MNHEY and SMNVEV (reference sequence). The CDR3 is 15 residues long. As DNA, the CDR3 is TGTGCCAGCAGCTCCACAGGGTTCAGCAATCAGCCCCAGCATTTT. It yields the protein CASSSTGFSNQPQHF.

CDR3 residues: CASSFAGTSEETQYF. The CDR3 nucleotides are TGCGCCAGCAGCTTCGCCGGGACTAGCGAAGAGACCCAGTACTTC. The gene calls are TRBV5-1 and TRBJ2-5, with 10 bases matching TRBD2. V lost 2 bases to trimming and J lost 3 bases; unmatched junction nucleotides: 4. Germline V gives CDR1 SGHRS, CDR2 YFSETQ. This CDR3 has 15 amino acids. Based on the CDR3 plus reference TRBV5-1 and TRBJ2-5, the full variable domain is KAGVTQTPRYLIKTRGQQVTLSCSPISGHRSVSWYQQTPGQGLQFLFEYFSETQRNKGNFPGRFSGRQFSNSRSEMNVSTLELGDSALYLCASSFAGTSEETQYFGPGTRLLVL.

This clone has a handful of counts. V gene TRBV7-2 combines with J gene TRBJ1-6, with unresolved D. The CDR3 runs to 15 residues. Germline V gene data show CDR1 as SGHTA and CDR2 as FQGNSA. Trimming stripped 2 bases from V and 6 bases from J, with 11 bases between. The CDR3 nucleotides are TGTGCCAGCAGCTTAAAAGCCCTATTTAATTCACCCCTCCACTTT. Translation gives CASSLKALFNSPLHF.

This chain links TRBV9 with TRBJ2-2; TRBD2 aligns across 8 bases. This CDR3 region has 17 residues. V was clipped by 1 base and J by 5 bases; unmatched bases: 10. The germline gives CDR1 SGDLS, CDR2 YYNGEE. In DNA, the CDR3 is TGTGCCAGCAGCGTACCGGCCAGCGGGAGTGTTACCGGGGAGCTGTTTTTT. Translated: CASSVPASGSVTGELFF.

The chain recombines TRBV21-1 with TRBJ2-3; the tabulated D call, TRBD1, remains unverified against the DNA. TRBV21-1 corresponds to a pseudogene. The CDR3 has 18 amino acids. CDR3 DNA: TGTGCCAGCAGCATCGCCCCTACCGGACAGGGAGGGACAGATACGCAGTATTTT. This sequence encodes CASSIAPTGQGGTDTQYF.

For the CDR3, the DNA is TGCAGTGCTAGTCTTCCGGGACAGGATTACGAGCAGTACTTC. Encoded protein: CSASLPGQDYEQYF. The chain joins TRBV20-1 to TRBJ2-7; 8 bases match TRBD1. CDR1 is DFQATT and CDR2 is SNEGSKA in the germline V gene (reference sequence). V shed 3 bases, J shed 4 bases, and the junction held 8 bases outside the gene matches. The CDR3 length is 14 residues.

V usage is TRBV6-5 and J usage is TRBJ2-7; TRBD1 agrees at 10 bases. V lost 0 bases and J lost 3; bases outside the gene matches: 2. The CDR3 is 15 amino acids. Germline CDR1 reads MNHEY; CDR2 reads SVGAGI. CDR3 loop: CASSYSWTGGYEQYF. In DNA, the CDR3 is TGTGCCAGCAGTTACTCTTGGACAGGGGGCTACGAGCAGTACTTC.

This chain's CDR3 is CASSLGGSAPGELFF. In nucleotides, the CDR3 is TGTGCCAGCAGCTTAGGAGGGTCCGCACCCGGGGAGCTGTTTTTT. The rearrangement joins TRBV7-9 to TRBJ2-2; tentatively, D is TRBD2 (5 bases). Per germline, CDR1 SEHNR and CDR2 FQNEAQ (reference sequence). V lost 1 base to trimming and J lost 6 bases, with 12 bases between them. The CDR3 totals 15 residues.

J is TRBJ2-2 and V is TRBV7-6, with D perhaps TRBD2 (6 bases). CDR1 is SGHVS and CDR2 is FNYEAQ in the germline V gene. V lost 3 bases to trimming and J lost 7 bases, with 18 bases between them. CDR3 length: 16 residues. DNA of the CDR3: TGTGCCAGCAGCTTCAGCCCACCTAGCGTGGGCGGGGAGCTGTTTTTT. Protein: CASSFSPPSVGGELFF.

This chain connects TRBV7-2 to TRBJ2-7, with D unresolved. From germline, CDR1 is SGHTA and CDR2 FQGNSA. The CDR3 is 15 residues long. V was clipped by 2 bases and J by 2 bases, with 13 bases between them. CDR3 sequence (DNA): TGTGCCAGCAGCTTAAATTTTTTGCGTACCTACGAGCAGTACTTC. Translating it yields CASSLNFLRTYEQYF.

V and J are TRBV18 and TRBJ2-7, with 14 positions matching TRBD2. Germline V gene lookup returns CDR1 KGHSH and CDR2 LQKENI. The CDR3 totals 15 residues. J lost 7 bases, V lost 3 bases, and 5 bases had no gene match. Here the CDR3 reads CASSPAGLAGEEQYF. The CDR3 DNA reads TGTGCCAGCTCACCCGCGGGACTAGCGGGAGAAGAGCAGTACTTC.

The rearrangement uses TRBV7-3 and TRBJ2-1; 9 positions match TRBD2. The CDR3 is made up of 15 amino acids. V trimming: 2 bases; J trimming: 8 bases; junction bases outside the gene matches: 7. Germline V gene sequence: CDR1 SGHTA, CDR2 FQGTGA. The chain's CDR3 is CASSLAGGPVYEQFF. CDR3 nucleotide sequence: TGTGCCAGCAGCTTAGCGGGAGGGCCGGTTTATGAGCAGTTCTTC.

The V gene is TRBV28, the J gene TRBJ2-2; TRBD2 aligns across 10 bases. The ends lost 6 bases at V and 5 bases at J; junction bases unmatched: 0. The CDR3 extends over 13 amino acids. Germline CDR1 and CDR2: MDHEN and SYDVKM. Here the CDR3 reads CASRAGGTGELFF. The DNA for the CDR3 is TGTGCCAGCAGAGCGGGAGGGACCGGGGAGCTGTTTTTT.